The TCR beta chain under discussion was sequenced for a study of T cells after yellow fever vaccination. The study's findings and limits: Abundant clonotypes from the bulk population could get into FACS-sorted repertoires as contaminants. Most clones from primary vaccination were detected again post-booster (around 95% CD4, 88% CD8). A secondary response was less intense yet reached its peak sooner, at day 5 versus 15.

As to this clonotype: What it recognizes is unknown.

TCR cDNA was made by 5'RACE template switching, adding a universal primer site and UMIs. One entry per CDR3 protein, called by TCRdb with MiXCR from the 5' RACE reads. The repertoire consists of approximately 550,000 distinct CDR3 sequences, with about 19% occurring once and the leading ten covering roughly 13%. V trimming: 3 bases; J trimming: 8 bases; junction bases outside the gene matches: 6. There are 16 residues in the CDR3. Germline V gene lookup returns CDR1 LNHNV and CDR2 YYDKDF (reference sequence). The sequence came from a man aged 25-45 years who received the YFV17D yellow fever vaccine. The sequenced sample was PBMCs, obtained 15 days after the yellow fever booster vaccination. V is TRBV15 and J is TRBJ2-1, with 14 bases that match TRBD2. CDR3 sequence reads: CATSRGLAGDFDEQFF. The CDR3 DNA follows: TGTGCCACCAGCAGGGGACTAGCGGGAGACTTTGATGAGCAGTTCTTC.